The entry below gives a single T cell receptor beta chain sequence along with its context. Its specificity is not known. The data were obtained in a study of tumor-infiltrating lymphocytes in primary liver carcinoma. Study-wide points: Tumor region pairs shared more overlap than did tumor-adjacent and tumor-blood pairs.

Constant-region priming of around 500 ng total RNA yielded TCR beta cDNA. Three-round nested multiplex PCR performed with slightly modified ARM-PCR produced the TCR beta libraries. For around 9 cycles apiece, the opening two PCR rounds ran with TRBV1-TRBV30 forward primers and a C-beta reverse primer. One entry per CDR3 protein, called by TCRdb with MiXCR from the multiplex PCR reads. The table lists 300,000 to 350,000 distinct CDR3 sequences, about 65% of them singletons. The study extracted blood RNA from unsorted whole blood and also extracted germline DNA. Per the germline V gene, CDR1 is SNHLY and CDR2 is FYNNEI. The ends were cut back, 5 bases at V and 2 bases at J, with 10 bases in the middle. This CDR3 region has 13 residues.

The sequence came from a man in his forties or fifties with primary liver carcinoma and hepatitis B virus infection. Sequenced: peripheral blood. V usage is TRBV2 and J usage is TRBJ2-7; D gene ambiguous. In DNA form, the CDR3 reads TGTGCCAGCAGTTTCGACGGCACCTACGAGCAGTACTTC. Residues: CASSFDGTYEQYF.